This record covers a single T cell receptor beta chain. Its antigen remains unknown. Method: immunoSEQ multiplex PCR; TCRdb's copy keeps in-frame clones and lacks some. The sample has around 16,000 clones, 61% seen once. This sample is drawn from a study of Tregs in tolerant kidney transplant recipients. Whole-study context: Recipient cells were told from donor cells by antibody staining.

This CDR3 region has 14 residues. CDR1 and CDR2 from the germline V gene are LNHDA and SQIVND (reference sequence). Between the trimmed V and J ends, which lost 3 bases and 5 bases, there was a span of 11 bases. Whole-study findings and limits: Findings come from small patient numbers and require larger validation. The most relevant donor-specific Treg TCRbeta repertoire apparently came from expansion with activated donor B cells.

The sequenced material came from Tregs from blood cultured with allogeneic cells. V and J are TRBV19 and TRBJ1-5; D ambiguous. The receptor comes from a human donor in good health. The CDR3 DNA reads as TGTGCCAGTAGTATCCTCTCAAGGGATCAGCCCCAGCATTTT. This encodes CASSILSRDQPQHF.